The TCR beta chain under discussion was sequenced for a study of molecular identifiers for immune sequencing clone quantification. General observations from the study: In CMV-specific effectors, clones above 20 copies held over 99% of molecules; naive, under 1%.

As previously described, bulk TCR libraries were made using listed TCR primers. TCRdb processed the PCR reads anew with MiXCR; each CDR3 protein has one entry. This sample yields hundreds of thousands of distinct CDR3 sequences, of which about 25% are seen a single time; about 0.8% belongs to the top ten. The sample holds a few counts of this clonotype. As yet, its antigen is unknown. Trimming took 0 bases from V and 4 from J; bases not matched to a gene: 5. Per germline, CDR1 KGHSH and CDR2 LQKENI. The CDR3 covers 16 residues. The chain links TRBV18 to TRBJ2-2; TRBD1 agrees at 7 bases. The sequencing sample was made of naive CD8+ T cells from blood, with Jurkat cell RNA spiked in. Documented subset: FACS-sorted CD8+CD4-CCR7+CD45RA+ naive T cells. The sequence was collected from a human donor in good health. Some libraries in this study had Jurkat cell RNA spiked in. The CDR3 region is CASSPPYRGVTGELFF. CDR3 nucleotides: TGTGCCAGCTCACCACCGTACAGGGGAGTCACCGGGGAGCTGTTTTTT.